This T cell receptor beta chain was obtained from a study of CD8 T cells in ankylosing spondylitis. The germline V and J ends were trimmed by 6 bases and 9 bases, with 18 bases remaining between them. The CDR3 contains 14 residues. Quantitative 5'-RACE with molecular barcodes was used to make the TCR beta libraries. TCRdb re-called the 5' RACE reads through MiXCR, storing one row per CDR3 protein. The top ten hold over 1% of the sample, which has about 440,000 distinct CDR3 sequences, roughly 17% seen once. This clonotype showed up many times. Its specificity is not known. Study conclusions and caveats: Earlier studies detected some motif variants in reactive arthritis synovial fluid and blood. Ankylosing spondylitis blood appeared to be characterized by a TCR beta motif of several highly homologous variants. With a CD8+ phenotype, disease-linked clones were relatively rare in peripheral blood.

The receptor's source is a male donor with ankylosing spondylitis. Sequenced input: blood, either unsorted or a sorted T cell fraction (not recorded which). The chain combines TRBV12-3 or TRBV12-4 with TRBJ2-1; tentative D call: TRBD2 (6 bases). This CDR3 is CASSKTSGGSEQFF. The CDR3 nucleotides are TGTGCCAGCAGCAAGACTAGTGGGGGATCTGAGCAGTTCTTC.